This T cell receptor beta chain was recovered during a study of blood T cells in healthy people across ages. The V and J ends lost 4 bases and 0 bases respectively, with 8 bases between them. CDR1 and CDR2 from the germline V gene are KGHDR and SFDVKD. This CDR3 is built from 14 residues. Samples each yielded at least 5.5 micrograms of total RNA. This clonotype was detected only a few times. A second PCR, run for roughly 7 to 11 cycles, used a sample-barcoded 5' primer plus a J-beta primer mix. TCRdb redid the calling of the 5' RACE reads with MiXCR, one entry per CDR3 protein. This sample carries approximately 780,000 distinct CDR3 sequences, more than 25% of them seen once, and the ten largest clones take around 2.9%. These data were likewise used in another study, on T cells of mothers and their children. As reported in that work: Similar effects of thymic selection on TCR recombination output were recorded in related and unrelated pairs.

What was sequenced was blood. This TCR was sampled from a boy between 10 and 17 years old in good health. The chain carries TRBV24-1 and TRBJ2-5; D is undetermined. Written as DNA, the CDR3 is TGTGCCACCAGTGACCTAACGGACCAAGAGACCCAGTACTTC. Amino acid sequence: CATSDLTDQETQYF.